These 5 T cell receptor beta chains were sequenced from one sample in a study of prognosis after radiotherapy for stage I lung cancer. The study amplified the TCR beta CDR3 region from genomic DNA. This amplification was carried out by two rounds of multiplex PCR. Round-one PCR had primers specific to each TRBV and TRBJ gene. TCRdb re-analysed the multiplex PCR reads in MiXCR, keeping a single row per CDR3 protein. The data show some 27,000 distinct CDR3 sequences, with around 30% seen just once and about 12% held by the top ten. The starting material was PBMCs, obtained before or after stereotactic body radiation therapy (not recorded which). These receptors came from a donor at least 50 years old with non-small cell lung cancer.

Details on this clonotype: A far larger clone differs by one base, so this is likely a read error. The genes are TRBV7-4 and TRBJ1-6; D ambiguous. CDR1 is SGHVT, CDR2 SQSDAQ, per germline. The CDR3 totals 15 residues. DNA for the CDR3: TGTGCCAGCAGCCTTACTCTTACCTATAATCCACCCCTCCACTTT. It is translated as CASSLTLTYNPPLHF.

The chain combines TRBV20-1 with TRBJ1-6; D might be TRBD1 (6 bases). Trimming stripped 1 base from V and 5 bases from J, with 15 bases between. Germline CDR1 is DFQATT and CDR2 is SNEGSKA (reference sequence). This CDR3 is built from 16 residues. CDR3 protein: CSARGGPESHNSPLHF. The CDR3 nucleotides are TGCAGTGCTAGAGGGGGGCCGGAAAGCCATAATTCACCCCTCCACTTT.

This clonotype occurred many times. V gene TRBV11-2 combines with J gene TRBJ1-2, with D perhaps matching TRBD1 (6 bases). Germline V CDR1 and CDR2: SGHAT, FQNNGV. This CDR3 is 14 amino acids long. The V end was cut by 5 bases, the J end by 7 bases, with 17 bases between. CDR3 loop: CASSPMTGFGGYTF. CDR3 nucleotides: TGTGCCAGCAGCCCGATGACAGGTTTTGGTGGCTACACCTTC.

This chain links TRBV4-1 with TRBJ1-2, with no clear D. CDR1 MGHRA and CDR2 YSYEKL come from the germline V gene. V dropped 3 bases and J dropped 6 bases, with 8 bases sitting between them. The CDR3 runs to 12 residues. CDR3 bases: TGCGCCAGCAGCCACCCAATGAATGGCTACACCTTC. It is translated as CASSHPMNGYTF.

This clonotype was detected ten times or more. V gene TRBV6-1 combines with J gene TRBJ1-5, with a tentative D call TRBD1 (6 bases). The V gene's germline CDR1 is MNHNS and CDR2 SASEGT. The CDR3 extends over 13 amino acids. Trimming cost V 6 bases and J 5 bases, with 11 bases left between them. The DNA of the CDR3 is TGTGCCAGCAGGGGGACAATTGATCAGCCCCAGCATTTT. Protein sequence: CASRGTIDQPQHF.